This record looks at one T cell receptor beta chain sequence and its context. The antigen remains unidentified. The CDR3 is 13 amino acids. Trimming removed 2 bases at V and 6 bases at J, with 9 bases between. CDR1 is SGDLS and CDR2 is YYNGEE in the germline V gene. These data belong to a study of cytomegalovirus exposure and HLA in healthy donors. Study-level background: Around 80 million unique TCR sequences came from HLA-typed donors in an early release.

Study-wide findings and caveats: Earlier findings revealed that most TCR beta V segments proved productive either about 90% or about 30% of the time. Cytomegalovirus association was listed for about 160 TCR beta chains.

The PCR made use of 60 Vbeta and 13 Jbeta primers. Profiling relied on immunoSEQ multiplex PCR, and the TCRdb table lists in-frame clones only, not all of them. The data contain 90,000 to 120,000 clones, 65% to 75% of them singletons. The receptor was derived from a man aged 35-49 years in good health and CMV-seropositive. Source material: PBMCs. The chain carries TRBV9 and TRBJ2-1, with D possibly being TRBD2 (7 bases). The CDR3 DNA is TGTGCCAGCAGCGTGGGGGGGCCCAATGAGCAGTTCTTC. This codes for CASSVGGPNEQFF.